Included here is one T cell receptor beta chain sequence, with context. The target antigen is unknown. The DNA ends 3 residues before the CDR3 does, and the rest of the CDR3 is filled in from the germline J gene. Reduced serum IgG, IgA and/or IgM plus specific antibody deficiency defined CVID. This sample stems from a study of T cell clonality in common variable immunodeficiency. General study points: Reportedly, TCR beta sequences from common variable immunodeficiency showed fewer deletions and N-nucleotide insertions. TCRbeta clonality was increased in CVID versus healthy controls.

V lost 6 bases and J 5 bases, leaving 11 bases between the germline ends. This CDR3 has 12 amino acids. Germline-derived CDR1 and CDR2 are SNHLY and FYNNEI. Using immunoSEQ multiplex PCR, the repertoire was profiled, and TCRdb retains in-frame clones only, with some absent. Sampling found tens of thousands of clones, none seen once. The J gene is TRBJ2-7, the V gene TRBV2; D is perhaps TRBD1 (5 bases). The clonotype comes from a human donor with common variable immunodeficiency. Sequences were obtained from peripheral blood mononuclear cells. The CDR3 reads CASSQGPHEQYF. The DNA read from the CDR3 is TGTGCCAGCAGCCAGGGTCCCCACGAG.